This entry describes one T cell receptor beta chain. What it binds is unknown. The PCR contained 60 Vbeta and 13 Jbeta primers. Measured with immunoSEQ multiplex PCR; TCRdb has only the in-frame clones, and not every one. The sample consists of 120,000 to 150,000 clones, 76% of them appearing once. The data were taken from a study of cytomegalovirus exposure and HLA in healthy donors. Study findings and constraints: A classifier reportedly called cytomegalovirus status with high sensitivity and specificity. A few V segments could not be told apart, such as TRBV6-2 and TRBV6-3, and were left out.

The germline gives CDR1 SGHRS, CDR2 YFSETQ. The CDR3 extends over 14 amino acids. The V end lost 4 bases, the J end lost 0 bases, and 10 bases lay between the germline ends. V usage is TRBV5-1 and J usage is TRBJ1-2; the D gene is possibly TRBD1 (5 bases). The sample consisted of PBMCs. The receptor's source is a woman aged 40 to 49 in good health and CMV-seronegative. The CDR3 is CASSPGFSNYGYTF. Written as DNA, the CDR3 is TGCGCCAGCAGCCCAGGGTTCTCTAACTATGGCTACACCTTC.